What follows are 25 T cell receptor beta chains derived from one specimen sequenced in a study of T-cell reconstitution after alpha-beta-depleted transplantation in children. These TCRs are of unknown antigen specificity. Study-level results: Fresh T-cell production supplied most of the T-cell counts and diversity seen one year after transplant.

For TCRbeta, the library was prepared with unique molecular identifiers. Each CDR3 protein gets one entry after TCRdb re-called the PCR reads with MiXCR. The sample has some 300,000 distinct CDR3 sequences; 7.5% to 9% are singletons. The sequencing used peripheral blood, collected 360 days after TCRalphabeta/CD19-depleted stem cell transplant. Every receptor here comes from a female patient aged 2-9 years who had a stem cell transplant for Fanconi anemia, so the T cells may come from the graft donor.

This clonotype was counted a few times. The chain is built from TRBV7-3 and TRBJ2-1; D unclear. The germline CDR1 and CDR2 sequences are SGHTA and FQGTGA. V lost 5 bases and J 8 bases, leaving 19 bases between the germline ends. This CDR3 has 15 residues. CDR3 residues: CASSLSPSFGDEQFF. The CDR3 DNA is TGTGCCAGCAGCCTTTCCCCAAGTTTTGGCGATGAGCAGTTCTTC.

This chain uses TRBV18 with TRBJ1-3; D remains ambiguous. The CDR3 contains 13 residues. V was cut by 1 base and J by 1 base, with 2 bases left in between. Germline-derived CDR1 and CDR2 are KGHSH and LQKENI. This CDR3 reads CASSPLSGNTIYF. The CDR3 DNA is TGTGCCAGCTCACCACTGTCTGGAAACACCATATATTTT.

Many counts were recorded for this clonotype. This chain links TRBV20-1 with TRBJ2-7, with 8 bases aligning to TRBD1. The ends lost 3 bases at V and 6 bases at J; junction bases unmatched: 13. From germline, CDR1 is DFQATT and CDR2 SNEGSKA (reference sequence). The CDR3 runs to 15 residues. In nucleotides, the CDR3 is TGCAGTGCTAGTTCCGTGCGGGACAGGTCTCGCGAGCAGTACTTC. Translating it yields CSASSVRDRSREQYF.

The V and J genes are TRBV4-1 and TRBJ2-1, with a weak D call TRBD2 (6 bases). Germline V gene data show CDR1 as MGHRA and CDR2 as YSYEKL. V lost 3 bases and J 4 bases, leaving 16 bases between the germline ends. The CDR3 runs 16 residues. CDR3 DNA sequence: TGCGCCAGCAGCCAGGTACCGGGACTTGCTTACAATGAGCAGTTCTTC. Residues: CASSQVPGLAYNEQFF.

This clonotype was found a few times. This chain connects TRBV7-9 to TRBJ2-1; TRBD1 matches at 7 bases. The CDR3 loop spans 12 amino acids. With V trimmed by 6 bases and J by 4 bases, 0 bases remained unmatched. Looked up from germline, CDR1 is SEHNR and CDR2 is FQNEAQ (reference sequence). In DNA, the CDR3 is TGTGCCAGCAGACAGGGGTACAATGAGCAGTTCTTC. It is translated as CASRQGYNEQFF.

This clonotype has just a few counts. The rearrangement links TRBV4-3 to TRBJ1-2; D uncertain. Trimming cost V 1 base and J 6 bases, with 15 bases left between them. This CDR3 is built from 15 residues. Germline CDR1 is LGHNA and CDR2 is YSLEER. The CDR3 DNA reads TGCGCCAGCAGCCAAGTTATTGGAGTAACCAATGGCTACACCTTC. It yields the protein CASSQVIGVTNGYTF.

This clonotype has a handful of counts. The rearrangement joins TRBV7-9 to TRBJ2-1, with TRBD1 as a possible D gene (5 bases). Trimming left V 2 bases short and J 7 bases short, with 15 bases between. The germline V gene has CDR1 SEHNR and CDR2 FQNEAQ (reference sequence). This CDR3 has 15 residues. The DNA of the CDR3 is TGTGCCAGCAGCTTATGGGTGTCGCACAGGAATGAGCAGTTCTTC. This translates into CASSLWVSHRNEQFF.

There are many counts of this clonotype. The CDR3 bases are TGTGCCAGCAGGCCCACCACAGGGGGGGGCAACACTGAAGCTTTCTTT. Encoded protein: CASRPTTGGGNTEAFF. V gene TRBV7-9 combines with J gene TRBJ1-1; 8 nucleotides agree with TRBD1. The length of the CDR3 is 16 residues. V was clipped by 6 bases and J by 2 bases; unmatched bases: 11. Germline loops: CDR1 SEHNR, CDR2 FQNEAQ (reference sequence).

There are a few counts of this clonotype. The CDR3 region is CASSVAGGAYLGNTIYF. The CDR3 DNA follows: TGTGCCAGCAGCGTAGCGGGGGGGGCTTACCTCGGAAACACCATATATTTT. V and J are TRBV9 and TRBJ1-3, with D possibly TRBD1 on 6 matching bases. Trimming left V 0 bases short and J 4 bases short, with 17 bases between. The CDR3 consists of 17 residues. Germline V CDR1 and CDR2: SGDLS, YYNGEE.

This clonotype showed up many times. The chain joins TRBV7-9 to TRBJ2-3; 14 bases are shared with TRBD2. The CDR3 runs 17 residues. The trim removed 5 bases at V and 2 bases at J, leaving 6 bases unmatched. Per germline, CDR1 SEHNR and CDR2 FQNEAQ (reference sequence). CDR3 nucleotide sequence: TGTGCCAGCAGCCCCGGGACTAGCGGGAGTGTCACAGATACGCAGTATTTT. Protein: CASSPGTSGSVTDTQYF.

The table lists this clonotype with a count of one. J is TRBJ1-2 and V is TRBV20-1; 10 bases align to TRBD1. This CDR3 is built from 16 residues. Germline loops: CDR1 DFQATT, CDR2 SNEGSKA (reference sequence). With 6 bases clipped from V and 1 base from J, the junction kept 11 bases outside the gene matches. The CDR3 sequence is CSAIDGQGGINYGYTF. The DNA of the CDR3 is TGCAGTGCCATCGACGGACAGGGGGGAATTAACTATGGCTACACCTTC.

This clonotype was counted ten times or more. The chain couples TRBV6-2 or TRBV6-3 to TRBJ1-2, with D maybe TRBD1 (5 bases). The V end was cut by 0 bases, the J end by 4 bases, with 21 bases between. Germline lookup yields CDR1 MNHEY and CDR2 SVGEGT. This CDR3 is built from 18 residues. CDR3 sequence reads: CASSYSRDAPNLFYGYTF. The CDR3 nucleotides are TGTGCCAGCAGTTACTCTAGGGACGCTCCAAATCTGTTCTATGGCTACACCTTC.

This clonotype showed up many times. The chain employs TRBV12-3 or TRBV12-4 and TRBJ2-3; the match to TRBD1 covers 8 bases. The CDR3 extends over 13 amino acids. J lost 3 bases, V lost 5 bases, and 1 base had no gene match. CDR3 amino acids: CASSRTGTDTQYF. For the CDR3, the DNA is TGTGCCAGCAGTCGGACAGGGACAGATACGCAGTATTTT.

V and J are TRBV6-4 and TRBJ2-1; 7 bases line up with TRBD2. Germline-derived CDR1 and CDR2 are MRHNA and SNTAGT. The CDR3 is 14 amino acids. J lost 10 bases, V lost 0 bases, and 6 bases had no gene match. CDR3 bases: TGTGCCAGCAGTGACTCGAGGCGGGGGACGGAGCAGTTCTTC. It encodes CASSDSRRGTEQFF.

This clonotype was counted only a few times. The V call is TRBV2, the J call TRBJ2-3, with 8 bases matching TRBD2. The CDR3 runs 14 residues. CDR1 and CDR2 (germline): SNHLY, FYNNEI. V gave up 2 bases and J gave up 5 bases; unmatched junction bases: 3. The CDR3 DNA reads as TGTGCCAGCAGTGAAACAGCGGGGGTAGATACGCAGTATTTT. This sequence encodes CASSETAGVDTQYF.

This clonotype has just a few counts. The CDR3 region is CASKIGQGAYEQYF. CDR3 coding DNA: TGTGCCAGTAAAATCGGACAGGGGGCCTACGAGCAGTACTTC. The V call is TRBV19, the J call TRBJ2-7; 10 positions match TRBD1. CDR3 length: 14 residues. CDR1 and CDR2 from the germline V gene are LNHDA and SQIVND (reference sequence). J lost 2 bases, V lost 7 bases, and 5 bases had no gene match.

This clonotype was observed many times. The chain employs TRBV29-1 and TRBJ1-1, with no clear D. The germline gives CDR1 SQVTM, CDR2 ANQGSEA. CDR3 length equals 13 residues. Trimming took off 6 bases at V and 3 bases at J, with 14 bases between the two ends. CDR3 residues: CSVTGYTDTEAFF. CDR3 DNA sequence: TGCAGCGTGACTGGATATACCGACACTGAAGCTTTCTTT.

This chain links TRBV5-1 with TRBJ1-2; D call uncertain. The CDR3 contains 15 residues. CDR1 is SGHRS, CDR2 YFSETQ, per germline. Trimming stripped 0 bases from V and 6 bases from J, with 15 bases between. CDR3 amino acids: CASSLAFFLSDGYTF. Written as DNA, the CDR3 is TGCGCCAGCAGCTTGGCCTTTTTTTTGTCCGATGGCTACACCTTC.

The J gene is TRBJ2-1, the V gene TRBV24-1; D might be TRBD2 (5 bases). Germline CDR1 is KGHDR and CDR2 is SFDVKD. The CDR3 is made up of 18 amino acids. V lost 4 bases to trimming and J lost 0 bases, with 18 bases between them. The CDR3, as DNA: TGTGCCACCAGTGACTCTTTTGCCGGGATAGGCTCCTACAATGAGCAGTTCTTC. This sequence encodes CATSDSFAGIGSYNEQFF.

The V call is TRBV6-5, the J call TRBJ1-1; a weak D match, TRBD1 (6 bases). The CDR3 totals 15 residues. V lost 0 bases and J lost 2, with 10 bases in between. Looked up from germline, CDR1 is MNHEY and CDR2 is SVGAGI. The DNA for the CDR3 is TGTGCCAGCAGTTACTCCAGGACAGAAAACACTGAAGCTTTCTTT. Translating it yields CASSYSRTENTEAFF.

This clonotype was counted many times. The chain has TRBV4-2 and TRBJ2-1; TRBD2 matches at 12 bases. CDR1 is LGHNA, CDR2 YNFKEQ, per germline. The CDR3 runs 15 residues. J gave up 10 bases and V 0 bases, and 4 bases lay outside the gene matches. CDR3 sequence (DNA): TGTGCCAGCAGCCAAGAGCCTAGCGGGGGGGCAGAGCAGTTCTTC. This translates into CASSQEPSGGAEQFF.

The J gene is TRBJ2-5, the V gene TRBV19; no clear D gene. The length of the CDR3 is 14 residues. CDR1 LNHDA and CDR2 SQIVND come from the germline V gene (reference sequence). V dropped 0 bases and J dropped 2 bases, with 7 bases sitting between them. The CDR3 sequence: CASSIDGGQETQYF. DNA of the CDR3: TGTGCCAGTAGTATAGATGGCGGACAAGAGACCCAGTACTTC.

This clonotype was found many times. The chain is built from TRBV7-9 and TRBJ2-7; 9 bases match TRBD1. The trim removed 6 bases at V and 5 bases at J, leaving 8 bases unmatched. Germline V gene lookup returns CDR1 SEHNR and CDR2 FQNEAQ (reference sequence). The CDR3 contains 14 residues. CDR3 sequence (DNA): TGTGCCAGCAGACCGGGACAGGGAAACCACGAGCAGTACTTC. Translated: CASRPGQGNHEQYF. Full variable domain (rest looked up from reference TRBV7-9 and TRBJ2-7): DTGVSQNPRHKITKRGQNVTFRCDPISEHNRLYWYRQTLGQGPEFLTYFQNEAQLEKSRLLSDRFSAERPKGSFSTLEIQRTEQGDSAMYLCASRPGQGNHEQYFGPGTRLTVT.

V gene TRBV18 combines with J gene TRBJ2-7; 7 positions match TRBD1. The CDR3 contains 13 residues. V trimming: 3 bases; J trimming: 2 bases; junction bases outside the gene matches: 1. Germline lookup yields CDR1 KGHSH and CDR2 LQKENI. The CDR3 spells CASSPDRTYEQYV. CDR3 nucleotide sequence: TGTGCCAGCTCACCGGACAGGACCTACGAGCAGTACGTC.

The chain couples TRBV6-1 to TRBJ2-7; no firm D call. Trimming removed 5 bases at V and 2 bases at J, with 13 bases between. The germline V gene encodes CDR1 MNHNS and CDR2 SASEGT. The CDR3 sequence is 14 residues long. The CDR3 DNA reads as TGTGCCAGCAGTAGACGGACGTATGCCTACGAGCAGTACTTC. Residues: CASSRRTYAYEQYF.